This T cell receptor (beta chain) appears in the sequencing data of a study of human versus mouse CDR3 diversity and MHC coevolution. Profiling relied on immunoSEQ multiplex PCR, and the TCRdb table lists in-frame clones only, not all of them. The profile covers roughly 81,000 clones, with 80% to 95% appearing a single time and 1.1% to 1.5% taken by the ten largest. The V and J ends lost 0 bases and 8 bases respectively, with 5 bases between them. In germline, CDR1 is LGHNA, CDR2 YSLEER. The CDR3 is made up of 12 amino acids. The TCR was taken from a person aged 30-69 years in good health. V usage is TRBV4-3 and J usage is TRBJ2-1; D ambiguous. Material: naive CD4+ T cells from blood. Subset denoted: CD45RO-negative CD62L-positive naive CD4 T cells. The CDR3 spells CASSQDRYEQFF. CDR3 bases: TGCGCCAGCAGCCAAGATCGGTATGAGCAGTTCTTC.